The 19 T cell receptor beta chains given below trace back to one sample, sequenced in a study of T cell responses to AZD1222 COVID-19 vaccine. Profiling relied on immunoSEQ multiplex PCR, and the TCRdb table lists in-frame clones only, not all of them. Here the sample spans over 150,000 clones, 70% to 90% being singletons. The sample here was peripheral blood, taken 28 days after the second AZD1222 dose. All receptors come from an adult who received the AZD1222 COVID-19 vaccine.

DNA for the CDR3: TGCGCCAGCAGCCAGCTACACGGACGGCCGGGACCCTTCAACTACGAGCAGTACTTC. This gives the protein CASSQLHGRPGPFNYEQYF. This chain links TRBV4-1 with TRBJ2-7; D possibly matches TRBD1 or TRBD2 (5 bases each). The germline gives CDR1 MGHRA, CDR2 YSYEKL. The CDR3 totals 19 residues. Trimming removed 3 bases at V and 3 bases at J, with 27 bases between.

This clone was recorded only once. The chain links TRBV6-5 to TRBJ1-3; D remains ambiguous. V was cut by 5 bases and J by 0 bases, with 8 bases left in between. The CDR3 consists of 14 residues. Germline lookup yields CDR1 MNHEY and CDR2 SVGAGI. The CDR3 region has the DNA TGTGCCAGCAGTCTACAGCTCTCTGGAAACACCATATATTTT. Protein product: CASSLQLSGNTIYF.

J is TRBJ1-6 and V is TRBV5-4, with 9 bases aligning to TRBD1. V was pared by 4 bases and J by 6 bases, with 8 bases of the junction left unmatched. The length of the CDR3 is 16 residues. Germline CDR1 and CDR2: SGHNT and YYREEE (reference sequence). DNA of the CDR3: TGTGCCAGCAGCGCAACAGGGGGCGCAGGTAATTCACCCCTCCACTTT. The encoded protein is CASSATGGAGNSPLHF.

Notes on this clone: The junction does not match germline at one end; this may be a read error. V is TRBV29-1 and J is TRBJ2-7; D possibly corresponds to TRBD2 (7 bases). CDR3 length: 11 residues. Germline V gene lookup returns CDR1 SQVTM and CDR2 ANQGSEA. The CDR3 sequence is CSVEDLGGLEF. CDR3 in DNA: TGCAGCGTTGAAGATCTCGGGGGGCTAGAGTTC.

This chain joins TRBV5-1 and TRBJ2-2, with 10 nucleotides matching TRBD2. The CDR3 length is 20 residues. Germline CDR1 reads SGHRS; CDR2 reads YFSETQ. V lost 4 bases and J lost 1; bases outside the gene matches: 16. The CDR3 DNA sequence: TGCGCCAGCAGCCCCCGCTTAGAAATAGCGGGGGGTGGGAACACCGGGGAGCTGTTTTTT. This codes for CASSPRLEIAGGGNTGELFF.

This rearrangement joins TRBV9 to TRBJ1-5; D call uncertain. The germline V gene has CDR1 SGDLS and CDR2 YYNGEE. Trimming stripped 0 bases from V and 1 base from J, with 8 bases between. The CDR3 covers 15 residues. The CDR3 coding sequence is TGTGCCAGCAGCGTAGAAGGGCAGAGCAATCAGCCCCAGCATTTT. This gives the protein CASSVEGQSNQPQHF. The whole variable domain, remainder taken from reference TRBV9 and TRBJ1-5, is DSGVTQTPKHLITATGQRVTLRCSPRSGDLSVYWYQQSLDQGLQFLIQYYNGEERAKGNILERFSAQQFPDLHSELNLSSLELGDSALYFCASSVEGQSNQPQHFGDGTRLSIL.

The rearrangement joins TRBV19 to TRBJ1-5; D uncertain. CDR3 size: 15 residues. V dropped 3 bases and J dropped 0 bases, with 9 bases sitting between them. Germline-derived CDR1 and CDR2 are LNHDA and SQIVND (reference sequence). For the CDR3, the DNA is TGTGCCAGTAGTATCGGACGGTATAGCAATCAGCCCCAGCATTTT. It specifies CASSIGRYSNQPQHF.

This clone appeared a single time. CDR3 bases: TGCGCCAGCAGCTTGGGATCGGGCCACATGGATACGCAGTATTTT. Protein product: CASSLGSGHMDTQYF. V usage is TRBV5-1 and J usage is TRBJ2-3; no reliable D call. Germline lookup yields CDR1 SGHRS and CDR2 YFSETQ. V was clipped by 0 bases and J by 6 bases, with 14 bases between them. This CDR3 contains 15 residues.

The chain uses TRBV6-5 and TRBJ1-6; a possible D gene is TRBD1 (6 bases). V lost 2 bases to trimming and J lost 10 bases, with 12 bases between them. CDR3 size: 14 residues. CDR1 is MNHEY and CDR2 is SVGAGI in the germline V gene. CDR3 in amino acids: CASSYGRGGSPLHF. The CDR3 DNA reads as TGTGCCAGCAGTTACGGCAGGGGTGGGTCACCCCTCCACTTT.

This chain connects TRBV11-2 to TRBJ1-2; TRBD1 might be the D (5 bases). The V gene lost 2 bases and the J gene lost 0 bases, with 10 bases spanning the gap. CDR1 SGHAT and CDR2 FQNNGV come from the germline V gene. The CDR3 covers 15 residues. In DNA form, the CDR3 reads TGTGCCAGCAGCTTACCAGGACATTCTAACTATGGCTACACCTTC. This codes for CASSLPGHSNYGYTF.

This sequence joins TRBV7-8 and TRBJ1-5, with D unclear. The CDR3 spans 15 residues. The V end lost 5 bases, the J end lost 5 bases, and 16 bases lay between the germline ends. Germline V CDR1 and CDR2: SGHVS, FQNEAQ. CDR3 sequence reads: CASSPNTGGDQPQHF. CDR3 in DNA: TGTGCCAGCAGCCCAAATACGGGTGGCGATCAGCCCCAGCATTTT.

The rearrangement links TRBV10-3 to TRBJ2-1, with D possibly being TRBD1 (6 bases). The CDR3 sequence is 16 residues long. With 5 bases removed from V and 3 bases from J, the gap between germline ends came to 17 bases. Germline assignment: CDR1 ENHRY and CDR2 SYGVKD. In DNA, the CDR3 is TGTGCCATCAGTCCTGACAGGAGTGATCTCTACAATGAGCAGTTCTTC. Translating gives CAISPDRSDLYNEQFF.

This clone was observed a single time. This chain links TRBV4-2 with TRBJ2-5; 14 nucleotides agree with TRBD2. Germline V CDR1 and CDR2: LGHNA, YNFKEQ. With 4 bases clipped from V and 4 bases from J, the junction kept 5 bases outside the gene matches. CDR3 size: 16 residues. CDR3 protein: CASSPTGLAGGETQYF. DNA of the CDR3: TGTGCCAGCAGCCCTACCGGACTAGCGGGGGGAGAGACCCAGTACTTC.

J is TRBJ1-3 and V is TRBV5-5; D gene unclear. Looked up from germline, CDR1 is SGHKS and CDR2 is YYEKEE (reference sequence). The CDR3 loop spans 15 amino acids. The ends were cut back, 2 bases at V and 2 bases at J, with 11 bases in the middle. CDR3 loop: CASSLYGVAGNTIYF. The DNA for the CDR3 is TGTGCCAGCAGCTTATATGGGGTTGCTGGAAACACCATATATTTT.

The chain carries TRBV6-2 or TRBV6-3 and TRBJ1-4; TRBD1 might be the D (5 bases). CDR3 length equals 15 residues. With 5 bases removed from V and 0 bases from J, the gap between germline ends came to 10 bases. Germline lookup yields CDR1 MNHEY and CDR2 SVGEGT. CDR3 bases: TGTGCCAGCAGTCGCGACAGCGCAACTAATGAAAAACTGTTTTTT. It specifies CASSRDSATNEKLFF.

This clone appeared a few times. The rearrangement links TRBV15 to TRBJ1-4; 10 bases are a match to TRBD1. This CDR3 contains 15 residues. Unmatched junction bases numbered 5, after V lost 3 bases and J lost 7 bases. Germline V CDR1 and CDR2: LNHNV, YYDKDF (reference sequence). CDR3 in amino acids: CATSSGQGGGEKLFF. The CDR3 nucleotides are TGTGCCACCAGCAGTGGACAGGGGGGAGGTGAAAAACTGTTTTTT. Drawing the rest from reference TRBV15 and TRBJ1-4, the complete variable domain is DAMVIQNPRYQVTQFGKPVTLSCSQTLNHNVMYWYQQKSSQAPKLLFHYYDKDFNNEADTPDNFQSRRPNTSFCFLDIRSPGLGDTAMYLCATSSGQGGGEKLFFGSGTQLSVL.

The gene calls are TRBV9 and TRBJ1-2; 7 bases match TRBD1. CDR3 length equals 15 residues. Trimming at V came to 6 bases and at J to 3 bases, leaving 11 bases not matched to a gene. Per the germline V gene, CDR1 is SGDLS and CDR2 is YYNGEE. In DNA, the CDR3 is TGTGCCAGCAACAAGGAGGAGGGGGCCCACTATGGCTACACCTTC. Its translation is CASNKEEGAHYGYTF.

The chain combines TRBV7-9 with TRBJ1-2; the D gene is possibly TRBD1 (5 bases). V dropped 4 bases and J dropped 1 base, with 13 bases sitting between them. The germline gives CDR1 SEHNR, CDR2 FQNEAQ (reference sequence). The CDR3 runs 15 residues. In DNA form, the CDR3 reads TGTGCCAGCAGCTCCAGGGTTCTGATTAACTATGGCTACACCTTC. This sequence encodes CASSSRVLINYGYTF.

V and J are TRBV3-1 (or the pseudogene TRBV3-2) and TRBJ2-5; 9 nucleotides match TRBD2. CDR3 length: 14 amino acids. The junction had 0 bases not matched to a gene; V was cut back by 4 bases and J by 0 bases. CDR1 is LGHDT, CDR2 YNNKEL, per germline (reference sequence). CDR3 residues: CASSRLADQETQYF. The CDR3 DNA is TGTGCCAGCAGCCGACTAGCGGACCAAGAGACCCAGTACTTC.